These 13 T cell receptor beta chains were sequenced from one sample in a study of blood T cell repertoires in COVID-19. Here immunoSEQ multiplex PCR was the method, and the copy in TCRdb shows in-frame clones only, minus some. The table records 230,000 or so clones, around 88% of them present only once. Sequencing input: PBMCs or T cells enriched from blood (not recorded which). These receptors were collected from a middle-aged woman with acute COVID-19.

The chain is built from TRBV6-2 or TRBV6-3 and TRBJ1-2; TRBD1 might be the D (6 bases). Germline assignment: CDR1 MNHEY and CDR2 SVGEGT. This CDR3 has 14 amino acids. Trimming took 4 bases from V and 9 from J, leaving 18 bases between them. The CDR3 DNA reads as TGTGCCAGCAGTTTTCAGGACAGACCCCTGAGCTACACCTTC. Protein: CASSFQDRPLSYTF.

The chain uses TRBV2 and TRBJ1-5; maybe TRBD1 (6 bases). This CDR3 contains 14 residues. V was pared by 3 bases and J by 4 bases, with 10 bases between. Germline CDR1 and CDR2: SNHLY and FYNNEI. The CDR3 loop is CASSDRGKNQPQHF. The CDR3 coding sequence is TGTGCCAGCAGTGACAGGGGCAAGAATCAGCCCCAGCATTTT.

The chain recombines TRBV11-3 with TRBJ2-5, with 7 bases matching TRBD2. Unmatched junction bases numbered 12, after V lost 1 base and J lost 4 bases. In germline, CDR1 is SGHNT, CDR2 YENEEA. The CDR3 length is 17 residues. Here the CDR3 reads CASSLGAGPLKLETQYF. For the CDR3, the DNA is TGTGCCAGCAGCTTAGGAGCGGGACCCCTCAAGTTAGAGACCCAGTACTTC. The whole variable domain, filled in from reference TRBV11-3 and TRBJ2-5, reads EAGVVQSPRYKIIEKKQPVAFWCNPISGHNTLYWYLQNLGQGPELLIRYENEEAVDDSQLPKDRFSAERLKGVDSTLKIQPAELGDSAVYLCASSLGAGPLKLETQYFGPGTRLLVL.

The J gene is TRBJ2-3, the V gene TRBV5-1, with 10 bases fitting TRBD1. Germline CDR1 SGHRS, CDR2 YFSETQ. The CDR3 is 16 residues long. Trimming at V came to 4 bases and at J to 3 bases, leaving 8 bases not matched to a gene. The CDR3 spells CASSLLGQGRTDTQYF. CDR3 DNA sequence: TGCGCCAGCAGCCTTCTGGGACAGGGGAGAACAGATACGCAGTATTTT.

This chain joins TRBV7-2 and TRBJ1-6; the match to TRBD1 covers 9 bases. The CDR3 consists of 15 residues. J lost 13 bases, V lost 5 bases, and 12 bases had no gene match. Germline V lookup: CDR1 SGHTA, CDR2 FQGNSA. The CDR3 bases are TGTGCCAGCAGCCCGGAGGGACAGGGTATCGCCCCCCTCCACTTT. Encoded protein: CASSPEGQGIAPLHF.

V is TRBV5-1 and J is TRBJ1-3; D not certain. Germline CDR1 SGHRS, CDR2 YFSETQ. The CDR3 totals 15 residues. V lost 5 bases and J lost 2, with 14 bases in between. The CDR3, as DNA: TGCGCCAGCAGGATGTACACAGATACTGGAAACACCATATATTTT. Residues: CASRMYTDTGNTIYF.

The chain is built from TRBV27 and TRBJ1-5, with D possibly being TRBD1 (5 bases). This CDR3 comprises 13 residues. V lost 10 bases and J 9 bases, leaving 19 bases between the germline ends. CDR1 is MNHEY, CDR2 SMNVEV, per germline (reference sequence). The CDR3 is CATRETVDGPQHF. In DNA, the CDR3 is TGTGCCACCAGAGAGACAGTGGATGGGCCCCAGCATTTT.

The chain joins TRBV7-6 to TRBJ2-3; D is possibly TRBD1 (6 bases). CDR1 SGHVS and CDR2 FNYEAQ come from the germline V gene. Trimming left V 2 bases short and J 0 bases short, with 15 bases between. The CDR3 has 17 amino acids. CDR3 region: CASSLFPPTGSTDTQYF. The CDR3 nucleotides read TGTGCCAGCAGCTTATTCCCCCCGACAGGAAGCACAGATACGCAGTATTTT.

This chain uses TRBV6-5 with TRBJ2-7; weak D call: TRBD2 (6 bases). Germline lookup yields CDR1 MNHEY and CDR2 SVGAGI. V was clipped by 0 bases and J by 7 bases, with 13 bases between them. The CDR3 is 14 amino acids. The DNA for the CDR3 is TGTGCCAGCAGTTACTCCGGGAGCCTAAGAGAGCAGTACTTC. The encoded protein is CASSYSGSLREQYF.

CDR3 nucleotide sequence: TGCGCCAGCAGCTTGGGGCATAATGAAAAACTGTTTTTT. This gives the protein CASSLGHNEKLFF. The chain employs TRBV5-1 and TRBJ1-4; D gene ambiguous. The CDR3 runs 13 residues. Germline V CDR1 and CDR2: SGHRS, YFSETQ. Between the trimmed V and J ends, which lost 0 bases and 4 bases, there was a span of 4 bases.

This clone was observed once. This sequence joins TRBV6-4 and TRBJ2-1; 8 bases fit TRBD1. The CDR3 runs to 15 residues. Germline V gives CDR1 MRHNA, CDR2 SNTAGT. The J segment lost 8 bases and the V segment lost 0 bases, leaving 6 bases of the junction unmatched. Here the CDR3 DNA reads TGTGCCAGCAGTGACTCGGCAGGGGGCGGGTATGAGCAGTTCTTC. It is translated as CASSDSAGGGYEQFF.

This chain connects TRBV6-6 to TRBJ1-5, with D perhaps TRBD1 (5 bases). This CDR3 region has 16 residues. With 4 bases removed from V and 0 bases from J, the gap between germline ends came to 13 bases. Germline V CDR1 and CDR2: MNHNY, SVGAGI (reference sequence). The CDR3 DNA reads as TGTGCCAGCAGTTCCGTTCATAGGGGTAGCAATCAGCCCCAGCATTTT. Amino acid sequence: CASSSVHRGSNQPQHF.

A remark on this clone: This sample includes further DNA sequences coding for the same CDR3. The chain couples TRBV7-2 to TRBJ1-4, with D tentatively TRBD1 (5 bases). From germline, CDR1 is SGHTA and CDR2 FQGNSA. V was clipped by 1 base and J by 8 bases, with 14 bases between them. The CDR3 totals 15 residues. The CDR3 DNA reads as TGTGCCAGCAGCTTAGGGCCCGGGGGTGGGGAAAAACTGTTTTTT. It encodes CASSLGPGGGEKLFF.